This T cell receptor beta chain derives from a study of blood T cell repertoires in COVID-19. Study-wide context: Samples came from the United States, Italy and Spain, spanning acute and convalescent COVID-19. Nucleic acid was either cDNA or gDNA, and it came from T cells, B-cell-depleted T cells, or PBMCs.

The CDR3 sequence is 18 residues long. After removal of 2 bases from V and 4 bases from J, the junction contained 12 bases not matched to a gene. The V gene's germline CDR1 is MDHEN and CDR2 SYDVKM. Sequencing used immunoSEQ multiplex PCR; TCRdb keeps in-frame clones, though not all of them. The data show about 300,000 clones, roughly 89% seen once. A PCR-confirmed or clinician-diagnosed COVID-19 case had contacted exposed participants within 2 weeks of entry. The chain is built from TRBV28 and TRBJ1-1; 11 nucleotides line up with TRBD1. Sequences were obtained from PBMCs or T cells enriched from blood (not recorded which). The clonotype originates from a woman aged 45-59 years who had been exposed to COVID-19. The DNA for the CDR3 is TGTGCCAGCAGTTTACCGCATGAAGGACAGGGGGCGCGCACTGAAGCTTTCTTT. Protein product: CASSLPHEGQGARTEAFF. The variable domain in full, completed from reference TRBV28 and TRBJ1-1, reads DVKVTQSSRYLVKRTGEKVFLECVQDMDHENMFWYRQDPGLGLRLIYFSYDVKMKEKGDIPEGYSVSREKKERFSLILESASTNQTSMYLCASSLPHEGQGARTEAFFGQGTRLTVV.